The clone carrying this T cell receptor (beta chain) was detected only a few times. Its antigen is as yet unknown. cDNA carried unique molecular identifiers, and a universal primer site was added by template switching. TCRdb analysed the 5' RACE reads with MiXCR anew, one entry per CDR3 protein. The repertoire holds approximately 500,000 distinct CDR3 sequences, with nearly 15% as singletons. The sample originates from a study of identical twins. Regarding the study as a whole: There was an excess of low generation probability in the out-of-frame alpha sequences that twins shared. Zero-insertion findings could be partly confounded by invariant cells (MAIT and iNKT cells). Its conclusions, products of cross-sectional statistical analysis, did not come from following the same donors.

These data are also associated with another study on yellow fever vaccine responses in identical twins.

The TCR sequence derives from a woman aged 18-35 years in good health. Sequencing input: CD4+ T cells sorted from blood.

The CDR3 DNA sequence: TGCAGCGTTGAAGATCCGGAGACAGGGGGCCTAAACTATGGCTACACCTTC. Protein product: CSVEDPETGGLNYGYTF. The V call is TRBV29-1, the J call TRBJ1-2; 10 bases are a match to TRBD1. This CDR3 comprises 17 residues. Looked up from germline, CDR1 is SQVTM and CDR2 is ANQGSEA. Trimming removed 0 bases from V and 2 bases from J; junction bases left unmatched: 9.